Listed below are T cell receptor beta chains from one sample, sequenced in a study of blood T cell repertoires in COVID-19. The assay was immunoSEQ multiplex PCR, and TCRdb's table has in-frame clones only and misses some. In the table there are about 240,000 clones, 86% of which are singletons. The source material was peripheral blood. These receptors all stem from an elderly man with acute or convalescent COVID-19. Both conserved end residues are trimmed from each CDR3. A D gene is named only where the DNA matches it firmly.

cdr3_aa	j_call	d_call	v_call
ASGRDSPLH	TRBJ1-6	.	TRBV2
ASSLGHRLALPYEQY	TRBJ2-7	.	TRBV7-2
AARAGDNSPLH	TRBJ1-6	.	TRBV10-3
ASSREMRTEAF	TRBJ1-1	.	TRBV25-1
ASSVSTGIRPQH	TRBJ1-5	TRBD1	TRBV6-5
ASSLTGGSQETQY	TRBJ2-5	TRBD2	TRBV7-2
ASGWGTSATNEKLF	TRBJ1-4	.	TRBV5-1
APGRTSGRGDEQY	TRBJ2-7	TRBD2	TRBV15
ASSLGPGGQNTQY	TRBJ2-3	.	TRBV5-1
AIRGSNKY	TRBJ2-3	.	TRBV10-3
ASSLAGLPTYEQY	TRBJ2-7	.	TRBV5-1
ASSRTKETQY	TRBJ2-5	.	TRBV2
ASSIMPRGNQPQH	TRBJ1-5	.	TRBV19
ASSLAGTNYEQY	TRBJ2-7	.	TRBV5-1
ASSLVGRGDYGYT	TRBJ1-2	TRBD1	TRBV5-4
ASSLSRPGDRGFEQY	TRBJ2-7	TRBD1	TRBV27
ASSDAGTGVFYGYT	TRBJ1-2	TRBD1	TRBV6-1
ASSPTSSNPYNEQF	TRBJ2-1	.	TRBV7-3
ASSLDRGGYEQY	TRBJ2-7	TRBD1	TRBV5-5
ASSPGSSYNEQF	TRBJ2-1	.	TRBV7-3
SVLLGTGGNTIY	TRBJ1-3	TRBD1	TRBV29-1
ASSYRGKMEEKLF	TRBJ1-4	.	TRBV6-2/TRBV6-3
ASSALAGGPDTQY	TRBJ2-3	TRBD2	TRBV19
ASSQSSRGWGGEQF	TRBJ2-1	TRBD2	TRBV4-3
ASSPTGSVTGELF	TRBJ2-2	.	TRBV18